This TCR beta chain was obtained from a study of regulatory T cells in long-lasting Graves disease. Across the study: Antithyroid drug exposure in newly diagnosed Graves' patients had lasted under 3 months.

Time point of the sample: newly diagnosed GD, antithyroid drugs for less than 3 months. Extracted PBMC RNA gave rise to the TCR library. This clonotype was counted at least ten times. This CDR3 comprises 16 residues. Trimming cost V 7 bases and J 7 bases, with 20 bases left between them. The germline V gene encodes CDR1 MNHNS and CDR2 SASEGT. Assembly of TCR beta libraries relied on iRepertoire HTBI primers together with Arm-PCR of CDR3 regions. TCRdb re-analysed the multiplex PCR reads in MiXCR, keeping a single row per CDR3 protein. The table has about 330,000 distinct CDR3 sequences, under 20% seen once. This sample was shared with a second study, whose subject was T cells in Graves' hyperthyroidism and ophthalmopathy. That report notes: Recently diagnosed hyperthyroidism of less than 2 months' duration affected patients aged 18 to 65. First-round RT-PCR targeting the TCR CDR3 was performed with the HTBI primer set. Among thyroid clonotypes expanded above 0.001, most also appeared in blood.

This chain connects TRBV6-1 to TRBJ1-6; D is possibly TRBD1 (5 bases). This clonotype was obtained from a woman between 18 and 29 years old with Graves disease. Material: peripheral blood mononuclear cells (PBMCs), obtained at new diagnosis, from a patient treated with antithyroid drugs. The CDR3 reads CASKAGGDRINSPLHF. The CDR3 region has the DNA TGTGCCAGCAAAGCGGGGGGTGACAGAATCAATTCACCCCTCCACTTT.